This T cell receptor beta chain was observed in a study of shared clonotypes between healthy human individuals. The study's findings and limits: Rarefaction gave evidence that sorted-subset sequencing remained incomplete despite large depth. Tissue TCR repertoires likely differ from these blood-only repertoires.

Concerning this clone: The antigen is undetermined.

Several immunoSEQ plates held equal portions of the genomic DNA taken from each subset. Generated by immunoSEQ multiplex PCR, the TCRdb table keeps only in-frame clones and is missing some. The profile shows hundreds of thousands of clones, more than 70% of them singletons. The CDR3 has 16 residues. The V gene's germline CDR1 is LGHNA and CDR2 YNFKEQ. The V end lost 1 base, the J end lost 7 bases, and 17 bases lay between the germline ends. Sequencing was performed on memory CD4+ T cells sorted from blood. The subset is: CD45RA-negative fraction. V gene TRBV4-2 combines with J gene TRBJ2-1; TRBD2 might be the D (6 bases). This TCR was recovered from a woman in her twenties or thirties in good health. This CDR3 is CASSQGNRWDSNEQFF. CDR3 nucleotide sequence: TGTGCCAGCAGCCAAGGTAATCGATGGGACTCTAATGAGCAGTTCTTC.